Listed here is a single T cell receptor beta chain. Seattle participants joined during active infection and were tracked over time. This CDR3 is 16 amino acids long. The germline gives CDR1 KGHDR, CDR2 SFDVKD. Trimming shortened V by 1 base and J by 1 base, and 9 bases separated the two germline ends. The data belong to a study of blood T cell repertoires in COVID-19. Overall study: COVID-19 samples from acute and convalescent phases originated in the United States, Italy and Spain. Nucleic acid was either cDNA or gDNA, and it came from T cells, B-cell-depleted T cells, or PBMCs.

Under the authors' procedure: Amplification with reference gene primers provided the estimates of nucleated cell counts. Some clones are missing from TCRdb's copy, which holds only in-frame ones; the method was immunoSEQ multiplex PCR. The DNA was the basis for D and trimming; V, J and clone size are from that table. The sample consists of a few hundred thousand clones, 83% of them appearing once. The source of this sequence is a woman aged 30 to 39 with COVID-19, enrolled during active disease. V is TRBV24-1 and J is TRBJ2-2; D gene uncertain. Sequencing input: peripheral blood. The CDR3: CATSDFARGNTGELFF. CDR3 nucleotide sequence: TGTGCCACCAGTGATTTTGCGCGCGGGAACACCGGGGAGCTGTTTTTT.